The 10 T cell receptor beta chains below all came from one sample that was sequenced in a study of post-analysis software for immune sequencing data. Their recognized antigens are unknown. Study observations and caveats: The study found TRBV5-6, TRBV5-1 and TRBV20-1 among roughly 5 TRBV segments more frequent in patients than controls.

Unique molecular identifiers were present in the TCR beta cDNA libraries. TCRdb re-analysed the PCR reads in MiXCR, keeping a single row per CDR3 protein. The table includes fewer than 600,000 distinct CDR3 sequences, approximately 46% detected once. What was sequenced was blood. The receptors stem from a girl between 10 and 17 years old with multiple sclerosis.

This chain connects TRBV27 to TRBJ2-1; possibly TRBD1 or TRBD2 for D (6 bases each). The CDR3 is made up of 13 amino acids. Germline V gene sequence: CDR1 MNHEY, CDR2 SMNVEV (reference sequence). V lost 6 bases and J 7 bases, leaving 13 bases between the germline ends. The CDR3 DNA sequence: TGTGCCAGCAGAACTACGGGGGCGAATGAGCAGTTCTTC. This encodes CASRTTGANEQFF.

This clonotype has just one count. The V gene is TRBV5-1, the J gene TRBJ2-3; a possible D gene is TRBD2 (6 bases). Trimming shortened V by 7 bases and J by 4 bases, and 16 bases separated the two germline ends. Per germline, CDR1 SGHRS and CDR2 YFSETQ. The CDR3 runs 14 residues. CDR3 residues: CASAGPLRSDTQYF. CDR3 DNA: TGCGCCAGCGCGGGACCCCTTCGGTCAGATACGCAGTATTTT.

V is TRBV12-3 or TRBV12-4 and J is TRBJ2-7; tentative D call: TRBD1 (7 bases). The DNA end is more similar to TRBJ2-5, so the J call may be wrong. CDR3 size: 15 residues. CDR3 residues: CAIRRGQSWGETQYF. Here the CDR3 DNA reads TGTGCCATCAGGAGGGGACAGTCGTGGGGGGAGACCCAGTACTTC.

The sample holds a few counts of this clonotype. The chain uses TRBV6-5 and TRBJ2-7, with D perhaps TRBD2 (6 bases). Trimming took 3 bases from V and 6 from J, leaving 9 bases between them. The length of the CDR3 is 12 residues. Germline CDR1 MNHEY, CDR2 SVGAGI. The CDR3 here is CASSYVGGEQYF. Written as DNA, the CDR3 is TGTGCCAGCAGTTATGTGGGGGGCGAGCAGTACTTC.

The V call is TRBV12-3 or TRBV12-4, the J call TRBJ2-4; the D gene is possibly TRBD1 (6 bases). Trimming stripped 3 bases from V and 2 bases from J, with 14 bases between. This CDR3 has 16 residues. CDR3 loop: CASSFGLGQSKNIQYF. DNA for the CDR3: TGTGCCAGCAGTTTCGGTTTAGGACAGTCCAAAAACATTCAGTACTTC.

V and J are TRBV5-1 and TRBJ1-1; D gene ambiguous. Between the trimmed V and J ends, which lost 7 bases and 0 bases, there was a span of 10 bases. The CDR3 spans 13 residues. Germline V gives CDR1 SGHRS, CDR2 YFSETQ. The DNA of the CDR3 is TGCGCCAGCGGGGAACAGATGAACACTGAAGCTTTCTTT. This encodes CASGEQMNTEAFF.

The rearrangement links TRBV12-3 or TRBV12-4 to TRBJ2-4, with 13 bases aligning to TRBD2. Germline trimming cut 1 base from V and 8 bases from J; bases unmatched to any gene: 8. This CDR3 is 17 amino acids long. The CDR3 sequence: CASSLGTSGSGGDIQYF. The CDR3 region has the DNA TGTGCCAGCAGTTTAGGGACTAGCGGGAGTGGTGGAGACATTCAGTACTTC.

J is TRBJ1-1 and V is TRBV12-3 or TRBV12-4, with 9 bases that match TRBD1. The length of the CDR3 is 13 residues. The ends lost 8 bases at V and 8 bases at J; junction bases unmatched: 9. CDR3 sequence: CASGPFDRGEAFF. CDR3 DNA sequence: TGTGCCAGCGGCCCGTTCGACAGGGGGGAAGCTTTCTTT.

The chain couples TRBV7-9 to TRBJ1-5; 8 bases map to TRBD1. The CDR3 runs 16 residues. The germline V gene has CDR1 SEHNR and CDR2 FQNEAQ (reference sequence). After removal of 2 bases from V and 9 bases from J, the junction contained 12 bases not matched to a gene. The CDR3 region is CASSLWTGTAWLPQHF. The CDR3 DNA is TGTGCCAGCAGCTTATGGACAGGGACGGCCTGGCTGCCCCAGCATTTT. Drawing the rest from reference TRBV7-9 and TRBJ1-5, the complete variable domain is DTGVSQNPRHKITKRGQNVTFRCDPISEHNRLYWYRQTLGQGPEFLTYFQNEAQLEKSRLLSDRFSAERPKGSFSTLEIQRTEQGDSAMYLCASSLWTGTAWLPQHFGDGTRLSIL.

The V call is TRBV9, the J call TRBJ2-7, with D possibly being TRBD1 (6 bases). The DNA end favors TRBJ2-4, so the J call may be wrong. The germline V gene has CDR1 SGDLS and CDR2 YYNGEE. The CDR3 is made up of 15 amino acids. CDR3 region: CASSATTGIKNIQYF. The DNA for the CDR3 is TGTGCCAGCAGCGCCACCACAGGGATCAAAAACATTCAGTACTTC.